The 4 T cell receptor beta chains below come from one sample, sequenced in a study of shared clonotypes between healthy human individuals (TCRdb year 2020). CD8 naive samples were obtained by positive selection for CCR7 among CD45RO-negative cells, yielding a CD45RA+CCR7+ population from which TemRA cells were excluded. Library preparation was by the immunoSEQ multiplex PCR assay. TCRdb holds this immuneACCESS table with in-frame rearrangements only. Some clones are missing; in checked studies, unresolved V genes explain under half, and the rest has no known cause. In this sample the table shows some 630,000 clones, approximately 96% of which occur a single time. About 0.11% of the sample is in the top ten clones. Source material: naive CD8+ T cells sorted from blood. In light of the paper, this sample's cell subset or site label describes: CD45RA+CCR7+. Receptors were obtained from a woman in her 30s in good health.

The chain recombines TRBV29-1 with TRBJ1-2; D perhaps matches TRBD1 (5 bases). CDR1 SQVTM and CDR2 ANQGSEA come from the germline V gene. V lost 3 bases and J 4 bases, leaving 9 bases between the germline ends. The CDR3 spans 12 residues. The CDR3 nucleotides are TGCAGCGTTGATTACGGGACCTATGGCTACACCTTC. This translates into CSVDYGTYGYTF.

J is TRBJ2-7 and V is TRBV7-6; TRBD2 might be the D (6 bases). The CDR3 extends over 13 amino acids. CDR1 is SGHVS, CDR2 FNYEAQ, per germline. Trimming left V 8 bases short and J 2 bases short, with 13 bases between. CDR3 DNA sequence: TGTGCCAGCGGGGTAGCGGAGACCTACGAGCAGTACTTC. This sequence encodes CASGVAETYEQYF. The variable domain in full, completed from reference TRBV7-6 and TRBJ2-7, reads GAGVSQSPRYKVTKRGQDVALRCDPISGHVSLYWYRQALGQGPEFLTYFNYEAQQDKSGLPNDRFSAERPEGSISTLTIQRTEQRDSAMYRCASGVAETYEQYFGPGTRLTVT.

This chain connects TRBV2 to TRBJ2-7; D call uncertain. V lost 8 bases, J lost 9 bases, and 14 bases lay in between. CDR1 and CDR2 (germline): SNHLY, FYNNEI. This CDR3 has 11 residues. In nucleotides, the CDR3 is TGTGCCAGCCAGGACCGTTCTGTGCAGTACTTC. This sequence encodes CASQDRSVQYF.

V is TRBV10-3 and J is TRBJ2-1, with 8 nucleotides matching TRBD2. The CDR3 runs 15 residues. Trimming removed 6 bases from V and 7 bases from J; junction bases left unmatched: 11. Germline-derived CDR1 and CDR2 are ENHRY and SYGVKD. The CDR3 DNA reads TGTGCCATCAGGGACCCCGGGGGGGAGAGTAATGAGCAGTTCTTC. Protein sequence: CAIRDPGGESNEQFF.